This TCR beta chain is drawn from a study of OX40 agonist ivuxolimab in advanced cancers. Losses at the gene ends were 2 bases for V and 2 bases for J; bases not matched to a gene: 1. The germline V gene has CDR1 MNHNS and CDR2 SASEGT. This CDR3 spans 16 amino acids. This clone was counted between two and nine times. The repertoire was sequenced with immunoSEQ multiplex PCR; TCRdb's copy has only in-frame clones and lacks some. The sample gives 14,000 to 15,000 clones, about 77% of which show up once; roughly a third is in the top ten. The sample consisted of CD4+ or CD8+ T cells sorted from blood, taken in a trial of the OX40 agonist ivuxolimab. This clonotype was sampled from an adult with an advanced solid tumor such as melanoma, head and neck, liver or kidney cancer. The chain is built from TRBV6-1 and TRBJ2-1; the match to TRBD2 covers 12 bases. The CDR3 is CASSERTSGAYNEQFF. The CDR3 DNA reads TGTGCCAGCAGTGAAAGGACTAGCGGGGCCTACAATGAGCAGTTCTTC.